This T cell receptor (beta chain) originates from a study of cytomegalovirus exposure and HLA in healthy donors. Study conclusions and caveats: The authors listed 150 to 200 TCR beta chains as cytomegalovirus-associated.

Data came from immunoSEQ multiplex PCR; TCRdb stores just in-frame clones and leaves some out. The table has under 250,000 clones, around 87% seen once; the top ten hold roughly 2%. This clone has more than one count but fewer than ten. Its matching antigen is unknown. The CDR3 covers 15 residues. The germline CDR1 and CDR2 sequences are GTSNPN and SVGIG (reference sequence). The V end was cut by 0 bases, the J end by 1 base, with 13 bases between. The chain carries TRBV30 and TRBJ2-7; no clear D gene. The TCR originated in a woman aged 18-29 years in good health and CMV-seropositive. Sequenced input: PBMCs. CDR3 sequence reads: CAWSVRQVASYEQYF. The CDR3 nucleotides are TGTGCCTGGAGTGTACGGCAGGTCGCGTCCTACGAGCAGTACTTC.